The 9 T cell receptor beta chains below come from one sample, sequenced in a study of CD8+ T cells in alopecia areata. It was cDNA, reverse transcribed from extracted RNA, that served as the sequencing template. TCRdb keeps only in-frame clones here, not all; method: immunoSEQ multiplex PCR. The repertoire includes under 250,000 clones, about 60% of them detected once, and 0.45% sits in the top ten. The sample consisted of CD4+ T cells sorted from blood, taken at week 0. Source of these receptors: a human donor with alopecia areata.

This sequence joins TRBV5-1 and TRBJ2-1; D perhaps matches TRBD1 (6 bases). The CDR3 extends over 17 amino acids. CDR1 SGHRS and CDR2 YFSETQ come from the germline V gene. The V and J ends lost 4 bases and 8 bases respectively, with 25 bases between them. The CDR3 loop reads CASSRGTGTRSGDEQFF. CDR3 coding DNA: TGCGCCAGCAGCAGGGGGACCGGGACCAGGTCGGGCGATGAGCAGTTCTTC.

The chain combines TRBV19 with TRBJ1-3; no firm D call. The CDR3 totals 14 residues. The V gene lost 8 bases and the J gene lost 0 bases, with 11 bases spanning the gap. The germline gives CDR1 LNHDA, CDR2 SQIVND (reference sequence). The CDR3 protein is CASGTQDSGNTIYF. CDR3 nucleotide sequence: TGTGCCAGTGGAACACAAGACTCTGGAAACACCATATATTTT.

In this sample, this clone turned up a few times. The chain has TRBV25-1 and TRBJ2-3; no firm D call. V lost 7 bases and J 5 bases, leaving 25 bases between the germline ends. Germline V gives CDR1 MGHDK, CDR2 SYGVNS. The CDR3 consists of 17 residues. CDR3 amino acids: CASTHSGRRRIGDTQYF. Written as DNA, the CDR3 is TGTGCCAGCACCCACTCGGGCAGACGGCGGATCGGAGATACGCAGTATTTT.

The CDR3 region is CSAQGLHNYGYTF. The CDR3 nucleotides are TGCAGCGCCCAGGGACTCCATAACTATGGCTACACCTTC. V gene TRBV29-1 combines with J gene TRBJ1-2, with D perhaps matching TRBD1 (5 bases). The ends were cut back, 7 bases at V and 1 base at J, with 13 bases in the middle. The germline V gene encodes CDR1 SQVTM and CDR2 ANQGSEA. The CDR3 totals 13 residues.

This clone was seen once. The chain joins TRBV5-6 to TRBJ2-7; no reliable D call. CDR1 and CDR2 from the germline V gene are SGHDT and YYEEEE. The CDR3 extends over 13 amino acids. V was trimmed by 3 bases and J by 4 bases, leaving 11 bases between them. As DNA, the CDR3 is TGTGCCAGCAGCTCCCGTCCCCCGTACGAGCAGTACTTC. Amino acids: CASSSRPPYEQYF.

The chain recombines TRBV7-3 with TRBJ2-7; TRBD1 is a possible D gene (5 bases). Germline CDR1 reads SGHTA; CDR2 reads FQGTGA. V was pared by 1 base and J by 8 bases, with 15 bases between. The CDR3 is made up of 14 amino acids. CDR3 in amino acids: CASSLSQGGNKQYF. In DNA form, the CDR3 reads TGTGCCAGCAGCTTAAGTCAGGGTGGGAACAAGCAGTACTTC.

This clone appeared a few times. J is TRBJ2-5 and V is TRBV6-5, with D uncertain. CDR1 and CDR2 from the germline V gene are MNHEY and SVGAGI. Deletions cut 8 bases from V and 0 bases from J, with 7 bases between. The CDR3 sequence is 12 residues long. The CDR3 region is CASSGYQETQYF. The DNA of the CDR3 is TGTGCCAGCTCCGGGTACCAAGAGACCCAGTACTTC.

Ten or more counts support this clone. The gene calls are TRBV30 and TRBJ2-2, with TRBD1 identical over 9 bases. The CDR3 runs 14 residues. CDR1 is GTSNPN and CDR2 is SVGIG in the germline V gene (reference sequence). V dropped 1 base and J dropped 6; count of bases not matched to a gene: 3. CDR3 amino acids: CAWSGTGGAGELFF. DNA for the CDR3: TGTGCCTGGAGTGGAACAGGGGGCGCCGGGGAGCTGTTTTTT.

This clone was counted a few times. V gene TRBV27 combines with J gene TRBJ2-3, with no clear D. In germline, CDR1 is MNHEY, CDR2 SMNVEV (reference sequence). Trimming removed 4 bases from V and 1 base from J, with 18 bases in between. This CDR3 spans 17 amino acids. The chain's CDR3 is CASSSQRGWFRTDTQYF. CDR3 coding DNA: TGTGCCAGCAGTTCCCAGCGTGGTTGGTTTCGCACAGATACGCAGTATTTT.